The rows below give T cell receptor beta chains drawn from one sample of a study of T cell changes during pregnancy in multiple sclerosis. Profiled with immunoSEQ multiplex PCR; TCRdb holds only in-frame clones, not every one. Of approximately 50,000 clones in the sample, 80% to 95% were seen once. Sample: CD4+ T cells from peripheral blood mononuclear cells, taken after pregnancy. These receptors were obtained from a female donor with multiple sclerosis, enrolled in a pregnancy study. Each CDR3 is given with its conserved first and last residue. D genes are given only for firm matches. Size values are once, few and many counts, or a class for expanded clones, and some rows have none.

size,J,V,D,CDR3,DNA
-,TRBJ2-5,TRBV19,TRBD1,CASSPGQGILETQYF,TGTGCCAGTAGTCCAGGACAGGGGATTTTGGAGACCCAGTACTTC
once,TRBJ1-3,TRBV7-2,TRBD1,CASSPGTAGNTIYF,TGTGCCAGCAGCCCCGGGACAGCTGGAAACACCATATATTTT
-,TRBJ2-7,TRBV2,TRBD2,CASSSGLAGGHGGFYEQYF,TGTGCCAGCAGTTCGGGACTAGCGGGAGGACATGGCGGATTTTACGAGCAGTACTTC
-,TRBJ2-7,TRBV7-8,-,CASSPRPGTYEQYF,TGTGCCAGCAGCCCCCGTCCAGGGACCTACGAGCAGTACTTC
-,TRBJ2-1,TRBV7-3,TRBD2,CASSLTSGLSRNEQFF,TGTGCCAGCAGCTTGACTAGCGGGTTATCGAGGAATGAGCAGTTCTTC
once,TRBJ2-7,TRBV10-3,-,CAISPYKEGRPPEQYF,TGTGCCATCAGTCCCTATAAGGAGGGTAGGCCTCCCGAGCAGTACTTC
-,TRBJ2-7,TRBV5-1,TRBD2,CASSLEGTSFYEQYF,TGCGCCAGCAGCTTGGAGGGGACTAGTTTTTACGAGCAGTACTTC
-,TRBJ2-1,TRBV11-2,TRBD2,CASSSRGQRGSSYNEQFF,TGTGCCAGCAGCTCCCGTGGTCAGCGGGGGAGCTCCTACAATGAGCAGTTCTTC
-,TRBJ2-3,TRBV7-3,TRBD1,CASSLGQGAGLDTQYF,TGTGCCAGCAGCTTAGGACAGGGGGCGGGTTTGGATACGCAGTATTTT
-,TRBJ2-3,TRBV9,-,CASSVVAGHTDTQYF,TGTGCCAGCAGCGTAGTTGCGGGCCACACAGATACGCAGTATTTT
few,TRBJ1-2,TRBV27,-,CASRLQGMGYGYTF,TGTGCCAGCAGACTGCAGGGGATGGGCTATGGCTACACCTTC
-,TRBJ2-7,TRBV5-1,TRBD2,CASSLAGTSGMDEQYF,TGCGCCAGCAGCTTGGCCGGGACTAGCGGGATGGACGAGCAGTACTTC
-,TRBJ1-1,TRBV28,TRBD1,CASGTPGTGNTEAFF,TGTGCCAGCGGAACCCCCGGGACAGGGAACACTGAAGCTTTCTTT
-,TRBJ1-1,TRBV21-1,-,CASSKGRRMNTEAFF,TGTGCCAGCAGCAAAGGGAGGCGCATGAACACTGAAGCTTTCTTT
-,TRBJ1-2,TRBV29-1,TRBD1,CSGKTGTGGRGYTF,TGCAGCGGGAAGACCGGGACAGGGGGACGTGGCTACACCTTC
-,TRBJ1-1,TRBV5-1,-,CASSLRDMKNTEAFF,TGCGCCAGCAGCCTCCGGGACATGAAGAACACTGAAGCTTTCTTT
-,TRBJ2-7,TRBV5-1,TRBD2,CASTNGGTSGIYEQYF,TGCGCCAGCACCAATGGGGGGACTAGCGGGATCTACGAGCAGTACTTC